The rows below give T cell receptor beta chains drawn from one sample of a study of T cell repertoires in cytomegalovirus infection. TCRdb used MiXCR to reprocess the reads, holding one entry per CDR3 protein. The table has roughly 920,000 distinct CDR3 sequences, roughly a third seen once. Their antigen targets remain unknown. The sample was cultured CD8+ T cells from PBMCs, taken from culture after CMV antigen stimulation. These receptor sequences come from a human donor in good health (CMV status not recorded). Some clones in this sample may be carry-over from other donors' samples. CDR3s include the opening cysteine and the closing phenylalanine or tryptophan. D genes are given only for firm matches. Rows may omit the clone size; those that give it use once, few, many or a size class.

J gene: TRBJ1-1; V gene: TRBV10-3; clone size: NA; D gene: NA; CDR3 DNA: TGTGCCATCACCGAAGGGGGGGCTGACATCACTGAAGCTTTCTTT; CDR3 protein: CAITEGGADITEAFF
J gene: TRBJ2-3; V gene: TRBV18; clone size: few; D gene: NA; CDR3 DNA: TGTGCCAGCTCACCATCTGTGGGCAACACAGATACGCAGTATTTT; CDR3 protein: CASSPSVGNTDTQYF
J gene: TRBJ2-1; V gene: TRBV12-3/TRBV12-4; clone size: few; D gene: TRBD1; CDR3 DNA: TGTGCCAGCAGCCTCACAGGGGGCGCGGGAATTGAGCAGTTCTTC; CDR3 protein: CASSLTGGAGIEQFF
J gene: TRBJ1-5; V gene: TRBV20-1; clone size: NA; D gene: NA; CDR3 DNA: TGCAGTGCTAGAGCAGCAGGGGAGGGTCAGCCCCAGCATTTT; CDR3 protein: CSARAAGEGQPQHF
J gene: TRBJ1-5; V gene: TRBV12-3/TRBV12-4; clone size: NA; D gene: TRBD1; CDR3 DNA: TGTGCCAGCATCCAAGGACAGGTTAATCAGCCCCAACATTTT; CDR3 protein: CASIQGQVNQPQHF
J gene: TRBJ1-2; V gene: TRBV11-2; clone size: NA; D gene: NA; CDR3 DNA: TGTGCCAGCAGCTTTTTTGGGGGAGACTATGGCTACACCTTC; CDR3 protein: CASSFFGGDYGYTF
J gene: TRBJ2-1; V gene: TRBV7-9; clone size: NA; D gene: NA; CDR3 DNA: TGTGCCAGCAGCTTAGAGAGAGACAATGAGCAGTTCTTC; CDR3 protein: CASSLERDNEQFF
J gene: TRBJ2-5; V gene: TRBV2; clone size: NA; D gene: NA; CDR3 DNA: TGTGCCAGCAGTGAACCCGACAGACAAGAGACCCAGTACTTC; CDR3 protein: CASSEPDRQETQYF
J gene: TRBJ1-5; V gene: TRBV7-2; clone size: NA; D gene: NA; CDR3 DNA: TGTGCCAGCAACCGTAACCAAGGGCAGCCCCAGCATTTT; CDR3 protein: CASNRNQGQPQHF
J gene: TRBJ2-3; V gene: TRBV7-9; clone size: NA; D gene: NA; CDR3 DNA: TGTGCCAGCAGCTTAGCGACGCGGGAGCAGTATTTT; CDR3 protein: CASSLATREQYF
J gene: TRBJ1-1; V gene: TRBV7-8; clone size: few; D gene: TRBD1; CDR3 DNA: TGTGCCAGCAGCTCGACAGGGAGGGCTTTCTTT; CDR3 protein: CASSSTGRAFF
J gene: TRBJ1-2; V gene: TRBV7-6; clone size: few; D gene: NA; CDR3 DNA: TGTGCCAGCAGCTTAGACCCAGAAAACTATGGCTACACCTTC; CDR3 protein: CASSLDPENYGYTF
J gene: TRBJ2-5; V gene: TRBV6-5; clone size: few; D gene: NA; CDR3 DNA: TGTGCCAGCAGCAGCATTTTTCAAGAGACCCAGTACTTC; CDR3 protein: CASSSIFQETQYF
J gene: TRBJ2-5; V gene: TRBV7-8; clone size: NA; D gene: TRBD2; CDR3 DNA: TGTGCCAGCAGCTCCCGACTAGCGGGGGGCCACCGGGAGACCCAGTACTTC; CDR3 protein: CASSSRLAGGHRETQYF
J gene: TRBJ1-6; V gene: TRBV19; clone size: many; D gene: TRBD1; CDR3 DNA: TGTGCCAGTGTCCCGGGACAGAATAATTCACCCCTCCACTTT; CDR3 protein: CASVPGQNNSPLHF
J gene: TRBJ1-6; V gene: TRBV6-1; clone size: few; D gene: NA; CDR3 DNA: TGTGCCAGCAGTGAAGCGCCGGGTCTTTATTCACCCCTCCACTTT; CDR3 protein: CASSEAPGLYSPLHF
J gene: TRBJ1-2; V gene: TRBV6-1; clone size: few; D gene: NA; CDR3 DNA: TGTGCCAGCAGTGAAACCGTGGGCAGGACGGGCTATGGCTACACCTTC; CDR3 protein: CASSETVGRTGYGYTF
J gene: TRBJ1-1; V gene: TRBV7-6; clone size: few; D gene: NA; CDR3 DNA: TGTGCCAGCGGAGTTGTTCCATCGAACACTGAAGCTTTCTTT; CDR3 protein: CASGVVPSNTEAFF
J gene: TRBJ2-7; V gene: TRBV12-3/TRBV12-4; clone size: few; D gene: NA; CDR3 DNA: TGTGCCAGCAGTATTGGACCCTACGAGCAGTACTTC; CDR3 protein: CASSIGPYEQYF
J gene: TRBJ1-3; V gene: TRBV2; clone size: NA; D gene: NA; CDR3 DNA: TGTGCCAGCAGTGAGGCGGTAGGCAGAAACACCATATATTTT; CDR3 protein: CASSEAVGRNTIYF
J gene: TRBJ2-5; V gene: TRBV7-9; clone size: few; D gene: TRBD1; CDR3 DNA: TGTGCCAGCAGCTTTCTCCACAGGGGGCAGGAGACCCAGTACTTC; CDR3 protein: CASSFLHRGQETQYF
J gene: TRBJ2-3; V gene: TRBV6-1; clone size: NA; D gene: NA; CDR3 DNA: TGTGCCATCACGGATAAGACAGATACGCAGTATTTT; CDR3 protein: CAITDKTDTQYF
J gene: TRBJ2-5; V gene: TRBV5-8; clone size: NA; D gene: NA; CDR3 DNA: TGTGCCAGCAGCAAGGGACTCCTCCAAGAGACCCAGTACTTC; CDR3 protein: CASSKGLLQETQYF
J gene: TRBJ2-3; V gene: TRBV4-1; clone size: few; D gene: NA; CDR3 DNA: TGCGCCAGCAGCCAAGGTGGGGGGATGACAGATACGCAGTATTTT; CDR3 protein: CASSQGGGMTDTQYF
J gene: TRBJ1-1; V gene: TRBV6-6; clone size: NA; D gene: NA; CDR3 DNA: TGTGCCAGCAGCTACACCCGTCGGGGACGACCTGAAGCTTTCTTT; CDR3 protein: CASSYTRRGRPEAFF
J gene: TRBJ2-1; V gene: TRBV27; clone size: NA; D gene: TRBD2; CDR3 DNA: TGTGCCAGCAGTTTGGAATGGGCTAGCGGTTACAATGAGCAGTTCTTC; CDR3 protein: CASSLEWASGYNEQFF
J gene: TRBJ2-2; V gene: TRBV7-6; clone size: many; D gene: NA; CDR3 DNA: TGTGCCAGCAGCTTAGGACATGGGAACACCGGGGAGCTGTTTTTT; CDR3 protein: CASSLGHGNTGELFF
J gene: TRBJ2-1; V gene: TRBV5-8; clone size: NA; D gene: TRBD2; CDR3 DNA: TGTGCCAGCAGCTTGATGGCTAGCGGCCTCAACAATGAGCAGTTCTTC; CDR3 protein: CASSLMASGLNNEQFF
J gene: TRBJ2-7; V gene: TRBV3-1; clone size: NA; D gene: NA; CDR3 DNA: TGTGCCAGCAGCCAACGGACAGTTTATGAGCAGTACTTC; CDR3 protein: CASSQRTVYEQYF
J gene: TRBJ2-4; V gene: TRBV12-3/TRBV12-4; clone size: NA; D gene: NA; CDR3 DNA: TGTGCCAGCAGTCCGGGATCGATAAACATTCAGTACTTC; CDR3 protein: CASSPGSINIQYF
J gene: TRBJ2-1; V gene: TRBV6-1; clone size: NA; D gene: NA; CDR3 DNA: TGTGCCAGTTGCTCGACCCACTACAATGAGCAGTTCTTC; CDR3 protein: CASCSTHYNEQFF
J gene: TRBJ1-5; V gene: TRBV5-5; clone size: few; D gene: NA; CDR3 DNA: TGTGCCAGCAGCCTTAGGGACGGACCCAATCAGCCCCAGCATTTT; CDR3 protein: CASSLRDGPNQPQHF